These T cell receptor beta chains were read from a single sample in a study of T cell responses to AZD1222 COVID-19 vaccine. Here immunoSEQ multiplex PCR was the method, and the copy in TCRdb shows in-frame clones only, minus some. The repertoire holds 90,000 to 110,000 clones, with approximately 91% as singletons. The sequencing here drew on peripheral blood, taken on day 0 of AZD1222 vaccination. Every receptor here comes from an adult in good health. Both conserved end residues are part of each CDR3. A D gene is named only where the DNA matches it firmly. Part of the rows lack a size; the others show once, few, many or a class for expanded clones.

v_gene	j_gene	d_gene	abundance	CDR3aa	CDR3nt
TRBV10-3	TRBJ1-4	-	-	CAVSGDANEKLFF	TGTGCCGTGTCAGGGGATGCTAATGAAAAACTGTTTTTT
TRBV4-2	TRBJ2-2	-	-	CASSQVLQSGGNTGELFF	TGTGCCAGCAGCCAAGTTCTGCAAAGCGGAGGGAACACCGGGGAGCTGTTTTTT
TRBV19	TRBJ2-2	-	once	CASSISRGGTGELFF	TGTGCCAGTAGTATCTCCAGGGGCGGCACCGGGGAGCTGTTTTTT
TRBV30	TRBJ1-1	TRBD1	once	CAWSAQGGNTEAFF	TGTGCCTGGAGTGCGCAAGGGGGCAACACTGAAGCTTTCTTT
TRBV5-6	TRBJ1-6	-	-	CASSLAPAGVANSPLHF	TGTGCCAGCAGCTTGGCTCCCGCAGGGGTGGCAAATTCACCCCTCCACTTT
TRBV7-9	TRBJ1-1	TRBD1	-	CASSVDRGKGAFF	TGTGCCAGCAGCGTTGACAGGGGAAAGGGAGCTTTCTTT
TRBV29-1	TRBJ1-4	TRBD1	-	CSVLGQVGEKLFF	TGCAGCGTTTTAGGACAGGTGGGGGAAAAACTGTTTTTT
TRBV4-1	TRBJ1-5	TRBD1	once	CASSQEFRGAAWPQHF	TGCGCCAGCAGCCAAGAATTCAGGGGGGCTGCTTGGCCCCAGCATTTT
TRBV14	TRBJ1-2	-	once	CASSQEGRWSTGSGYTF	TGTGCCAGCAGCCAAGAAGGTCGGTGGTCCACAGGTTCTGGCTACACCTTC
TRBV18	TRBJ2-2	TRBD2	-	CASSLTSPNTGELFF	TGTGCCAGCTCACTGACTAGCCCAAACACCGGGGAGCTGTTTTTT
TRBV5-6	TRBJ2-7	TRBD1	-	CASSLGQGSYEQYF	TGTGCCAGCAGCTTGGGACAGGGGTCTTACGAGCAGTACTTC
TRBV2	TRBJ1-4	-	many	CASRVTATNEKLFF	TGTGCCAGCAGGGTGACGGCAACTAATGAAAAACTGTTTTTT
TRBV7-2	TRBJ2-7	TRBD2	-	CASSLAGGARKEQYF	TGTGCCAGCAGCTTAGCGGGAGGGGCGCGGAAAGAGCAGTACTTC
TRBV30	TRBJ1-6	-	-	CAWSSQGWNSPLHF	TGTGCCTGGAGTAGCCAGGGCTGGAATTCACCCCTCCACTTT
TRBV11-2	TRBJ2-7	TRBD2	-	CASSLEASGHQYF	TGTGCCAGCAGCCTCGAGGCTAGCGGGCACCAGTACTTC
TRBV7-9	TRBJ1-2	-	few	CASSFDLYGYTF	TGTGCCAGCAGCTTTGACTTATATGGCTACACCTTC
TRBV5-6	TRBJ2-7	TRBD1	-	CASSQGMSYEQYF	TGTGCCAGCTCACAGGGGATGTCCTACGAGCAGTACTTC
TRBV7-6	TRBJ1-6	-	once	CASSLGVWGLSSPLHF	TGTGCCAGCAGCTTAGGGGTGTGGGGGTTGAGTTCACCCCTCCACTTT
TRBV2	TRBJ1-4	-	-	CASSAGVPGEKLFF	TGTGCCAGCAGTGCCGGGGTCCCGGGGGAAAAACTGTTTTTT
TRBV15	TRBJ1-2	-	-	CATSRAAGSYGYTF	TGTGCCACCAGCAGAGCGGCAGGGTCCTATGGCTACACCTTC
TRBV5-1	TRBJ1-2	-	-	CASSPRAAGSYGYTF	TGCGCCAGCAGCCCACGAGCAGCGGGCAGCTATGGCTACACCTTC
TRBV15	TRBJ2-5	-	-	CATSRAAQETQYF	TGTGCCACGAGCAGGGCTGCTCAAGAGACCCAGTACTTC
TRBV5-1	TRBJ2-7	-	-	CASSSGSSYEQYF	TGCGCCAGCAGCTCCGGGAGTTCCTACGAGCAGTACTTC
TRBV6-2/TRBV6-3	TRBJ2-7	TRBD1	-	CASSAPLGTGVFSYEQYF	TGTGCCAGCAGTGCCCCCCTTGGGACAGGGGTCTTCTCCTACGAGCAGTACTTC
TRBV5-8	TRBJ2-1	-	-	CASSLAGASYNEQFF	TGTGCCAGCAGCTTGGCAGGGGCGTCCTACAATGAGCAGTTCTTC
TRBV5-8	TRBJ1-4	-	-	CASSHDSNEKLFF	TGTGCCAGCAGCCACGACAGTAATGAAAAACTGTTTTTT
TRBV20-1	TRBJ1-2	-	-	CFTKGSYGYTF	TGCTTCACTAAGGGGTCCTATGGCTACACCTTC
TRBV10-2	TRBJ2-1	TRBD2	once	CASSVGRAIVEKFF	TGCGCCAGCAGTGTCGGGAGGGCCATAGTAGAAAAGTTCTTC
TRBV20-1	TRBJ1-1	TRBD1	-	CSASIPGGNTEAFF	TGCAGTGCTAGTATCCCAGGGGGTAATACTGAAGCTTTCTTT
TRBV13	TRBJ2-3	TRBD1	-	CASSLAGQGSTDTQYF	TGTGCCAGCAGCTTAGCCGGACAGGGTAGCACAGATACGCAGTATTTT
TRBV15	TRBJ1-2	-	-	CATSRGREGYGYTF	TGTGCCACCAGCAGAGGCAGGGAAGGGTATGGCTACACCTTC
TRBV6-5	TRBJ1-2	-	-	CASSSPTGSYGYTF	TGTGCCAGCAGTTCACCGACAGGAAGCTATGGCTACACCTTC
TRBV29-1	TRBJ2-5	-	-	CSVDVPDSPLTQYF	TGCAGCGTTGACGTTCCGGACAGCCCCCTCACCCAGTACTTC
TRBV7-9	TRBJ2-1	-	-	CASSLTAGEQFF	TGTGCCAGCAGCTTAACAGCAGGGGAGCAGTTCTTC
TRBV6-5	TRBJ1-1	TRBD1	once	CASSFPDRGNTEAFF	TGTGCCAGCAGTTTTCCGGACAGGGGGAACACTGAAGCTTTCTTT
TRBV5-1	TRBJ2-5	-	once	CASSRDLETQYF	TGCGCCAGCAGTCGGGATTTAGAGACCCAGTACTTC
TRBV30	TRBJ1-1	TRBD1	-	CAWTRGLSEAFF	TGTGCCTGGACCAGGGGGCTCAGTGAAGCTTTCTTT